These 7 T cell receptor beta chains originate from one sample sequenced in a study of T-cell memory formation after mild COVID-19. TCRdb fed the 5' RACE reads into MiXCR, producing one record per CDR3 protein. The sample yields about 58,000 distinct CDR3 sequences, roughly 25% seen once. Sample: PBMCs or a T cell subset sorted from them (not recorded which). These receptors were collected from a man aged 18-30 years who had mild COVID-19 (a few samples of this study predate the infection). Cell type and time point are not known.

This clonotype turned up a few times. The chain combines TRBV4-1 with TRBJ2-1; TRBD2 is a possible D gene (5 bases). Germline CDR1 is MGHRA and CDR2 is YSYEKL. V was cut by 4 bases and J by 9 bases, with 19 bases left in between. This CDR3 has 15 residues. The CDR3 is CASSPPGEGIGEQFF. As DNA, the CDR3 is TGCGCCAGCAGCCCACCCGGGGAAGGCATCGGTGAGCAGTTCTTC.

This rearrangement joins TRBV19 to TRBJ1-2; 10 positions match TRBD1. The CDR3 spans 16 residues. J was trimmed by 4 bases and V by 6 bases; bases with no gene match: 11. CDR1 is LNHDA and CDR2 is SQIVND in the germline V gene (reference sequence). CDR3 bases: TGTGCCAGTAGCCGACAGGGGGCAATTGGAAGCTATGGCTACACCTTC. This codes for CASSRQGAIGSYGYTF.

The DNA for the CDR3 is TGTGCCAGCAGGCGGACTAGCGGTAGCACAGATACGCAGTATTTT. Encoded protein: CASRRTSGSTDTQYF. The chain uses TRBV7-2 and TRBJ2-3; 10 bases match TRBD2. CDR3 length equals 15 residues. Germline V gene lookup returns CDR1 SGHTA and CDR2 FQGNSA. J lost 0 bases, V lost 6 bases, and 3 bases had no gene match.

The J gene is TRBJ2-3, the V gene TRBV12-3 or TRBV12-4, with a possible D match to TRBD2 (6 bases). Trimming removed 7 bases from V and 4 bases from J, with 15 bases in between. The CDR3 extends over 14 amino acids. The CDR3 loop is CASTPPGLADTQYF. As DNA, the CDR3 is TGTGCCAGCACCCCACCGGGACTCGCAGATACGCAGTATTTT.

The CDR3 protein is CASSERSPSTDTQYF. In DNA form, the CDR3 reads TGTGCCAGCAGTGAAAGGTCCCCTAGCACAGATACGCAGTATTTT. V and J are TRBV2 and TRBJ2-3; D is ambiguous. CDR3 length equals 15 residues. From germline, CDR1 is SNHLY and CDR2 FYNNEI. Trimming cost V 2 bases and J 0 bases, with 9 bases left between them.

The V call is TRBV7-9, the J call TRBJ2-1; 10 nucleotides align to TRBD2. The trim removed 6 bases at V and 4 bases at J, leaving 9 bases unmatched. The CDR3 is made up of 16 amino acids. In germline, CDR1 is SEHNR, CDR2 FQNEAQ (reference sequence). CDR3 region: CASSYRSGRTYNEQFF. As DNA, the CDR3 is TGTGCCAGCAGTTATCGTAGCGGGAGGACTTACAATGAGCAGTTCTTC.

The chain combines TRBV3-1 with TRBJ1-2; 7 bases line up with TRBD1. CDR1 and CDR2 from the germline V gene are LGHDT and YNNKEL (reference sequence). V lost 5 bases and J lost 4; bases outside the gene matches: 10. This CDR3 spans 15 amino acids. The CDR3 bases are TGTGCCAGCAGCAAAGCAGAGGAGGGGGCCTATGGCTACACCTTC. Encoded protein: CASSKAEEGAYGYTF.